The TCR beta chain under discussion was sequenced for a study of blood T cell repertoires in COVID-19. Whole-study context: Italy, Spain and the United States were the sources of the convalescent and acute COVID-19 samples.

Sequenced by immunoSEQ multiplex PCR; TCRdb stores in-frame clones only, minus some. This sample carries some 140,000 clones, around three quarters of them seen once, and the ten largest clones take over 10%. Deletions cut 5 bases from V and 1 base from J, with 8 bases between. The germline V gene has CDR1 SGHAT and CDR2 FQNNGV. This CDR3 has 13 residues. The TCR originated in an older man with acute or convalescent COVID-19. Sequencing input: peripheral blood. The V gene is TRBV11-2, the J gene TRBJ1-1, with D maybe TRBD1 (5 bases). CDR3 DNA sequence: TGTGCCAGCAGCACCGGACAGAACACTGAAGCTTTCTTT. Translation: CASSTGQNTEAFF.